A single sample is the source of the 23 T cell receptor beta chains below, sequenced in a study of shared clonotypes between healthy human individuals. The method was immunoSEQ multiplex PCR; TCRdb's version includes in-frame clones alone and lacks a portion of them. This sample has approximately 99,000 clones, with 68% found just once. Sequenced sample: memory CD8+ T cells sorted from blood. Subset specified: CD45RO+ cells pooled with CCR7-negative TemRA cells. Receptor source: a woman in her 30s in good health.

The chain is built from TRBV19 and TRBJ2-7; the D gene is possibly TRBD2 (6 bases). The CDR3 consists of 15 residues. V lost 8 bases and J lost 3, with 20 bases in between. Germline V gives CDR1 LNHDA, CDR2 SQIVND (reference sequence). The CDR3 reads CASSPPGREVYEQYF. Written as DNA, the CDR3 is TGTGCCAGTTCTCCCCCCGGCAGGGAGGTCTACGAGCAGTACTTC.

The J gene is TRBJ2-7, the V gene TRBV6-5; D may be TRBD1 (5 bases). The germline V gene has CDR1 MNHEY and CDR2 SVGAGI. The CDR3 contains 15 residues. Trimming took off 0 bases at V and 3 bases at J, with 12 bases between the two ends. The CDR3 loop is CASSYSGQAGYEQYF. CDR3 coding DNA: TGTGCCAGCAGTTACTCGGGGCAGGCAGGCTACGAGCAGTACTTC.

This clone appeared once. This sequence joins TRBV11-3 and TRBJ2-2; D might be TRBD1 (6 bases). This CDR3 spans 12 amino acids. V lost 5 bases, J lost 7 bases, and 8 bases lay in between. Germline-derived CDR1 and CDR2 are SGHNT and YENEEA. CDR3: CASSRRGGELFF. Here the CDR3 DNA reads TGTGCCAGCAGCCGCAGGGGCGGGGAGCTGTTTTTT.

The rearrangement uses TRBV7-6 and TRBJ2-7; the D is unclear. Germline CDR1 SGHVS, CDR2 FNYEAQ. The ends were cut back, 2 bases at V and 2 bases at J, with 7 bases in the middle. The CDR3 covers 13 residues. The CDR3 region is CASSLSVTYEQYF. CDR3 nucleotides: TGTGCCAGCAGCTTATCGGTGACCTACGAGCAGTACTTC.

This clone appeared a single time. The chain links TRBV27 to TRBJ1-1; D uncertain. Trimming removed 8 bases at V and 5 bases at J, with 9 bases between. This CDR3 is built from 11 residues. Germline CDR1 and CDR2: MNHEY and SMNVEV (reference sequence). CDR3 loop: CASGEGTEAFF. In DNA form, the CDR3 reads TGTGCCAGCGGGGAGGGTACTGAAGCTTTCTTT.

This chain links TRBV5-1 with TRBJ2-5; 7 bases fit TRBD1. Germline CDR1 reads SGHRS; CDR2 reads YFSETQ. There are 15 residues in the CDR3. J gave up 3 bases and V 0 bases, and 5 bases lay outside the gene matches. CDR3 nucleotide sequence: TGCGCCAGCAGCTTGGGGACAGGCTGGGAAGAGACCCAGTACTTC. Translated: CASSLGTGWEETQYF.

V gene TRBV7-8 combines with J gene TRBJ2-7; TRBD2 matches 7 bases. CDR3 length: 17 amino acids. Germline-derived CDR1 and CDR2 are SGHVS and FQNEAQ. Trimming removed 5 bases from V and 4 bases from J; junction bases left unmatched: 17. The CDR3 loop is CASSRTTWGEGSYEQYF. For the CDR3, the DNA is TGTGCCAGCAGCCGAACCACTTGGGGGGAGGGATCTTACGAGCAGTACTTC.

The V call is TRBV6-1, the J call TRBJ2-7; D is unresolved. This CDR3 contains 11 residues. Germline lookup yields CDR1 MNHNS and CDR2 SASEGT. Trimming cost V 4 bases and J 3 bases, with 4 bases left between them. CDR3 bases: TGTGCCAGCAGTGTTCTCTACGAGCAGTACTTC. Encoded protein: CASSVLYEQYF.

The gene calls are TRBV19 and TRBJ1-5; D unclear. Per germline, CDR1 LNHDA and CDR2 SQIVND (reference sequence). The CDR3 runs 13 residues. Trimming pared 4 bases from V and 4 bases from J, leaving 8 bases between. The CDR3 here is CASSTDGNQPQHF. CDR3 DNA: TGTGCCAGTAGTACCGATGGAAATCAGCCCCAGCATTTT.

This clone was counted ten times or more. The same CDR3 can be traced to other DNA sequences in this sample. The rearrangement links TRBV4-2 to TRBJ2-1; 11 bases are shared with TRBD2. CDR1 LGHNA and CDR2 YNFKEQ come from the germline V gene. The length of the CDR3 is 16 residues. The V and J ends lost 3 bases and 4 bases, in that order; junction bases with no gene match: 5. The CDR3 DNA sequence: TGTGCCAGCAGCCAGGACGGGACTAGCGGATACAATGAGCAGTTCTTC. This gives the protein CASSQDGTSGYNEQFF.

The genes are TRBV6-1 and TRBJ2-3, with a possible D match to TRBD2 (6 bases). Germline CDR1 is MNHNS and CDR2 is SASEGT. This CDR3 spans 16 amino acids. The ends were cut back, 1 base at V and 2 bases at J, with 13 bases in the middle. This chain's CDR3 is CASSEGGGGPTDTQYF. For the CDR3, the DNA is TGTGCCAGCAGTGAAGGGGGAGGCGGACCCACAGATACGCAGTATTTT.

This chain uses TRBV11-2 with TRBJ2-5; tentatively, D is TRBD1 or TRBD2 (7 bases each). Looked up from germline, CDR1 is SGHAT and CDR2 is FQNNGV. Trimming took 3 bases from V and 4 from J, leaving 12 bases between them. The CDR3 consists of 14 residues. CDR3 region: CASSLAGGGETQYF. CDR3 nucleotide sequence: TGTGCCAGCAGCTTGGCAGGGGGGGGAGAGACCCAGTACTTC.

The genes are TRBV18 and TRBJ2-5; no clear D. In germline, CDR1 is KGHSH, CDR2 LQKENI. The CDR3 length is 14 residues. The germline V and J ends were trimmed by 3 bases and 5 bases, with 13 bases remaining between them. The CDR3 spells CASSPWASAETQYF. Here the CDR3 DNA reads TGTGCCAGCTCACCGTGGGCCAGCGCGGAGACCCAGTACTTC.

The chain recombines TRBV28 with TRBJ1-3; possible D gene TRBD1, 6 bases. The CDR3 contains 14 residues. In germline, CDR1 is MDHEN, CDR2 SYDVKM. V lost 4 bases and J lost 2, with 9 bases in between. The CDR3 DNA sequence: TGTGCCAGCAGTTCCACAGGGACTGGAAACACCATATATTTT. As protein: CASSSTGTGNTIYF.

The chain employs TRBV11-2 and TRBJ2-5, with D unresolved. Per the germline V gene, CDR1 is SGHAT and CDR2 is FQNNGV. Trimming removed 1 base from V and 8 bases from J, with 11 bases in between. This CDR3 has 13 residues. The CDR3 coding sequence is TGTGCCAGCAGCTTAGTGATGGGGTACACCCAGTACTTC. This codes for CASSLVMGYTQYF.

This rearrangement joins TRBV11-2 to TRBJ2-6; no clear D gene. The CDR3 length is 18 residues. Trimming took 0 bases from V and 0 from J, leaving 12 bases between them. Germline V gene data show CDR1 as SGHAT and CDR2 as FQNNGV. The CDR3 is CASSLDVLRDSGANVLTF. In DNA form, the CDR3 reads TGTGCCAGCAGCTTAGATGTTTTAAGGGACTCTGGGGCCAACGTCCTGACTTTC.

This chain connects TRBV28 to TRBJ2-3, with 11 bases that match TRBD2. Per germline, CDR1 MDHEN and CDR2 SYDVKM. CDR3 length: 15 amino acids. Losses at the gene ends were 5 bases for V and 3 bases for J; bases not matched to a gene: 4. This chain's CDR3 is CASSELAGGTDTQYF. As DNA, the CDR3 is TGTGCCAGCAGTGAGTTAGCGGGAGGGACAGATACGCAGTATTTT.

This rearrangement joins TRBV9 to TRBJ2-5; no definite D call. The CDR3 is made up of 14 amino acids. Germline-derived CDR1 and CDR2 are SGDLS and YYNGEE. Trimming left V 0 bases short and J 1 base short, with 7 bases between. The CDR3 protein is CASSVGLSQETQYF. DNA of the CDR3: TGTGCCAGCAGCGTAGGGTTGAGCCAAGAGACCCAGTACTTC.

The chain couples TRBV7-6 to TRBJ2-5; TRBD1 aligns across 8 bases. V lost 5 bases and J lost 4; bases outside the gene matches: 6. The CDR3 has 14 residues. CDR1 and CDR2 from the germline V gene are SGHVS and FNYEAQ. CDR3 coding DNA: TGTGCCAGCAGCCCCTCGACAGGGGTAGAGACCCAGTACTTC. Its translation is CASSPSTGVETQYF.

The V and J genes are TRBV10-2 and TRBJ2-6, with D possibly matching TRBD2 (5 bases). CDR3 length: 17 residues. Germline assignment: CDR1 WSHSY and CDR2 SAAADI. Trimming stripped 5 bases from V and 0 bases from J, with 14 bases between. The CDR3 reads CASSLLVNPSGANVLTF. DNA for the CDR3: TGCGCCAGCAGTTTACTAGTTAACCCCTCTGGGGCCAACGTCCTGACTTTC.

The gene calls are TRBV6-4 and TRBJ2-7; a weak D match, TRBD1 (6 bases). Trimming removed 6 bases from V and 3 bases from J, with 18 bases in between. CDR1 MRHNA and CDR2 SNTAGT come from the germline V gene. This CDR3 has 15 amino acids. CDR3 in DNA: TGTGCCAGCAGCACAGGGAGAAGGTCTGTCTACGAGCAGTACTTC. This encodes CASSTGRRSVYEQYF.

The V gene is TRBV6-6, the J gene TRBJ2-6, with D possibly TRBD1 on 6 matching bases. V shed 7 bases and J shed 0 bases, with 13 bases lying between them. CDR3 length equals 16 residues. The germline gives CDR1 MNHNY, CDR2 SVGAGI (reference sequence). CDR3 residues: CASKDSESSGANVLTF. The CDR3 DNA sequence: TGTGCCAGCAAGGACAGCGAAAGCTCTGGGGCCAACGTCCTGACTTTC.

Points on this clone: Other DNA sequences from this sample encode an identical CDR3 as well. The chain links TRBV9 to TRBJ2-5; 11 bases match TRBD1. CDR3 length: 15 residues. Germline trimming cut 0 bases from V and 5 bases from J; bases unmatched to any gene: 3. Germline assignment: CDR1 SGDLS and CDR2 YYNGEE. CDR3 DNA sequence: TGTGCCAGCAGCGTAGGGGGGACAGGGGGTGAGACCCAGTACTTC. This sequence encodes CASSVGGTGGETQYF.